Listed below are T cell receptor beta chains from one sample, sequenced in a study of cytomegalovirus exposure and HLA in healthy donors. TCRdb keeps only in-frame clones here, not all; method: immunoSEQ multiplex PCR. The profile shows tens of thousands of clones, less than 80% of them singletons. Material for sequencing was PBMCs. The receptors shown here come from a woman aged 45-65 years in good health and CMV-seropositive. CDR3s include the opening cysteine and the closing phenylalanine or tryptophan. D genes are given only for firm matches. Only some rows state a clone size, as once, few, many or a class for expanded clones.

>NA|TRBV5-1|NA|TRBJ2-2
CASSLGTEATGELFF
TGCGCCAGCAGCTTGGGGACAGAAGCCACCGGGGAGCTGTTTTTT
>few|TRBV6-1|TRBD1|TRBJ2-1
CASSDLTGGGYNEQFF
TGTGCCAGCAGTGACCTTACAGGGGGCGGGTACAATGAGCAGTTCTTC
>NA|TRBV27|TRBD1|TRBJ1-1
CASSWTGEGTEAFF
TGTGCCAGCAGTTGGACAGGGGAGGGGACTGAAGCTTTCTTT
>few|TRBV6-5|TRBD1|TRBJ2-1
CASSYAGGAYNEQFF
TGTGCCAGCAGTTACGCAGGGGGCGCCTACAATGAGCAGTTCTTC
>many|TRBV27|TRBD1|TRBJ1-1
CASSLAPQGAGTEAFF
TGTGCCAGCAGTTTGGCTCCACAGGGGGCGGGCACTGAAGCTTTCTTT
>NA|TRBV20-1|NA|TRBJ2-1
CSARVREEQFF
TGCAGTGCTAGAGTACGGGAGGAGCAGTTCTTC
>NA|TRBV7-2|NA|TRBJ1-1
CASSSQMNTEAFF
TGTGCCAGCAGCTCTCAGATGAACACTGAAGCTTTCTTT
>NA|TRBV7-8|NA|TRBJ1-1
CASSLASFGQNTEAFF
TGTGCCAGCAGCTTAGCATCCTTCGGACAGAACACTGAAGCTTTCTTT
>once|TRBV4-1|NA|TRBJ1-2
CASSQDGYRETYGYTF
TGCGCCAGCAGCCAAGATGGATACAGGGAAACCTATGGCTACACCTTC
>few|TRBV15|TRBD2|TRBJ2-5
CATTDGGAEETQYF
TGTGCCACCACGGACGGGGGGGCCGAGGAGACCCAGTACTTC
>NA|TRBV30|NA|TRBJ2-7
CAWSAPGRAGYEQYF
TGTGCCTGGAGTGCCCCCGGCAGGGCTGGGTACGAGCAGTACTTC
>NA|TRBV7-2|TRBD2|TRBJ2-1
CASSERGGFDEQFF
TGTGCCAGCAGCGAGCGGGGGGGATTCGATGAGCAGTTCTTC
>few|TRBV4-2|NA|TRBJ1-1
CASSQDTRENTEAFF
TGTGCCAGCAGCCAAGATACCCGGGAGAACACTGAAGCTTTCTTT
>NA|TRBV5-1|TRBD1|TRBJ2-3
CASSAHSGQGARDTQYF
TGCGCCAGCAGCGCGCATTCGGGACAGGGGGCGCGTGATACGCAGTATTTT
>NA|TRBV7-8|NA|TRBJ2-1
CASSLAGSPHNEQFF
TGTGCCAGCAGCTTAGCAGGGAGTCCCCACAATGAGCAGTTCTTC
>few|TRBV18|TRBD1|TRBJ1-6
CASSSYGTANSPLHF
TGTGCCAGCTCATCTTACGGGACAGCCAATTCACCCCTCCACTTT
>NA|TRBV6-5|NA|TRBJ2-3
CASRSQGFADTQYF
TGTGCCAGCAGGAGTCAGGGGTTCGCAGATACGCAGTATTTT
>NA|TRBV11-2|NA|TRBJ1-2
CASSLGPGPSYGYTF
TGTGCCAGCAGCTTAGGGCCAGGGCCATCCTATGGCTACACCTTC
>NA|TRBV16|NA|TRBJ1-2
CASSQSAGGWTF
TGTGCCAGCAGCCAATCAGCCGGGGGTTGGACCTTC
>NA|TRBV6-6|TRBD2|TRBJ2-1
CASSYSSGGTYNEQFF
TGTGCCAGCAGTTACTCGAGCGGGGGTACCTACAATGAGCAGTTCTTC
>NA|TRBV7-2|NA|TRBJ2-7
CASSLSDSSLTYF
TGTGCCAGCAGCCTAAGTGACAGTTCTCTCACGTACTTC
>once|TRBV18|TRBD1|TRBJ1-6
CASSRGDSANSPLHF
TGTGCCAGCTCACGAGGGGACAGTGCGAATTCACCCCTCCACTTT
>NA|TRBV6-5|TRBD1|TRBJ2-2
CASSFWTGGNTGELFF
TGTGCCAGCAGTTTCTGGACAGGGGGCAACACCGGGGAGCTGTTTTTT
>once|TRBV18|TRBD1|TRBJ1-2
CASSPGQGASYTF
TGTGCCAGCTCACCGGGACAGGGGGCTAGCTACACCTTC
>NA|TRBV6-1|NA|TRBJ1-2
CASSDSQGSYGYTF
TGTGCCAGCAGTGATTCCCAGGGTTCATATGGCTACACCTTC
>NA|TRBV9|TRBD1|TRBJ1-1
CASSVTGVPYTEAFF
TGTGCCAGCAGCGTGACAGGGGTCCCCTACACTGAAGCTTTCTTT
>NA|TRBV4-2|NA|TRBJ1-1
CASSSRLDTEAFF
TGTGCCAGCAGCTCCCGGTTAGACACTGAAGCTTTCTTT
>NA|TRBV30|NA|TRBJ2-1
CAWNRANEQFF
TGTGCCTGGAACAGGGCAAATGAGCAGTTCTTC
>NA|TRBV19|TRBD2|TRBJ2-5
CASRKEREKGETQYF
TGTGCCAGTAGGAAGGAGCGGGAAAAGGGGGAGACCCAGTACTTC
>NA|TRBV30|NA|TRBJ1-4
CAWSRGALSEKLFF
TGTGCCTGGAGTCGGGGGGCGCTTAGTGAAAAACTGTTTTTT
>NA|TRBV4-1|TRBD1|TRBJ2-7
CASSQDSGTGTYEQYF
TGCGCCAGCAGCCAAGATTCCGGGACAGGAACCTACGAGCAGTACTTC
>NA|TRBV7-9|NA|TRBJ1-2
CSSSLGGNGYTF
TGTTCCAGCAGCTTAGGAGGGAATGGCTACACCTTC
>NA|TRBV7-9|TRBD1|TRBJ2-5
CASSLGTAQETQYF
TGTGCCAGCAGCTTGGGGACAGCCCAAGAGACCCAGTACTTC
>NA|TRBV6-1|TRBD2|TRBJ2-3
CARAFSGESWDTQYF
TGTGCCCGCGCTTTTAGCGGGGAATCATGGGATACGCAGTATTTT
>NA|TRBV6-5|NA|TRBJ1-6
CASSYKAGGYNSPLHF
TGTGCCAGCAGTTACAAGGCCGGAGGATATAATTCACCCCTCCACTTT
>few|TRBV11-2|NA|TRBJ1-1
CASSFLAETEAFF
TGTGCCAGCAGCTTCCTAGCTGAGACTGAAGCTTTCTTT
>NA|TRBV5-1|NA|TRBJ1-1
CASSLRDTEAFF
TGCGCCAGCAGCCTGAGAGACACTGAAGCTTTCTTT
>NA|TRBV27|NA|TRBJ1-3
CASSLTGTGNTIYF
TGTGCCAGCAGTTTAACAGGGACAGGAAACACCATATATTTT
>NA|TRBV5-1|TRBD1|TRBJ1-1
CASSTTGTGGRTEAFF
TGCGCCAGCAGCACCACCGGGACAGGCGGGCGGACTGAAGCTTTCTTT
>NA|TRBV6-1|NA|TRBJ2-7
CASRGPGVGVRGEQYF
TGTGCCAGCCGTGGCCCGGGCGTGGGAGTTCGCGGCGAGCAGTACTTC
>few|TRBV5-5|TRBD2|TRBJ2-7
CASSSLSGESDEQYF
TGTGCCAGCAGCTCCCTCAGCGGGGAGTCTGACGAGCAGTACTTC
>few|TRBV18|TRBD2|TRBJ2-7
CASSPGLAGSYEQYF
TGTGCCAGCTCACCAGGGCTAGCGGGGTCTTACGAGCAGTACTTC
>NA|TRBV7-6|TRBD1|TRBJ1-1
CASSSRTGELAFF
TGTGCCAGCAGCTCCCGGACAGGGGAGTTAGCTTTCTTT
>few|TRBV7-2|TRBD1|TRBJ1-1
CASRARDRGQTEAFF
TGTGCCAGCAGAGCTAGGGACAGGGGGCAAACTGAAGCTTTCTTT
>NA|TRBV29-1|NA|TRBJ1-1
CSVDLHGGGGTEAFF
TGCAGCGTTGACCTACACGGAGGGGGGGGGACTGAAGCTTTCTTT
>few|TRBV6-5|NA|TRBJ1-1
CASSYSSGRLNTEAFF
TGTGCCAGCAGTTACTCGTCAGGGCGCTTGAACACTGAAGCTTTCTTT
>NA|TRBV10-3|NA|TRBJ1-1
CAISDVGALTEAFF
TGTGCCATCAGTGATGTGGGGGCCCTAACTGAAGCTTTCTTT
>once|TRBV4-1|NA|TRBJ1-2
CASSQDRWGGVYGYTF
TGCGCCAGCAGCCAAGATCGTTGGGGGGGCGTCTATGGCTACACCTTC
>NA|TRBV14|TRBD1|TRBJ2-7
CASSLGTGVHEQYF
TGTGCCAGCAGCCTAGGGACAGGGGTCCACGAGCAGTACTTC
>NA|TRBV2|TRBD1|TRBJ2-5
CASSPDRGRETQYF
TGTGCCAGCTCTCCCGACAGGGGGCGAGAGACCCAGTACTTC
>NA|TRBV5-4|NA|TRBJ2-1
CASSYLSGRLNNEQFF
TGTGCCAGCAGCTACCTGAGTGGGCGACTAAACAATGAGCAGTTCTTC
>NA|TRBV6-5|NA|TRBJ1-2
CASSYNNYGYTF
TGTGCCAGCAGTTATAATAACTATGGCTACACCTTC
>NA|TRBV5-1|TRBD1|TRBJ1-4
CASSLTGVQEKLFF
TGCGCCAGCAGCTTAACAGGGGTTCAGGAAAAACTGTTTTTT
>few|TRBV28|NA|TRBJ1-1
CASSPAAATEAFF
TGTGCCAGCAGCCCCGCGGCGGCCACTGAAGCTTTCTTT
>few|TRBV15|TRBD2|TRBJ2-5
CATSSGGVQETQYF
TGTGCCACCAGCAGCGGGGGGGTCCAAGAGACCCAGTACTTC
>NA|TRBV28|TRBD1|TRBJ2-1
CASSTTGIYNEQFF
TGTGCCAGCAGTACGACAGGGATCTACAATGAGCAGTTCTTC
>NA|TRBV9|TRBD2|TRBJ2-2
CASSVGGRLNTGELFF
TGTGCCAGCAGCGTGGGAGGGCGGCTGAACACCGGGGAGCTGTTTTTT
>NA|TRBV28|NA|TRBJ1-2
CASSLGGEIANYGYTF
TGTGCCAGCAGTTTGGGGGGTGAAATAGCTAACTATGGCTACACCTTC
>NA|TRBV5-1|TRBD2|TRBJ2-3
CASSTTILAGARDTQYF
TGCGCCAGCAGCACCACAATTCTAGCGGGGGCCCGAGATACGCAGTATTTT